The TCR beta chain under discussion was sequenced for a study of T-cell memory formation after mild COVID-19. Study-level information: The two donors had largely donor-specific TCR clusters. Points from the study as a whole: Among CD4+ contracting clones, most were CM and EM, and CD8+ ones EMRA. Clones contracting over day 15 to 85 were CD4/CD8 balanced, with later expanders leaning CD4+.

TCRdb called the 5' RACE reads again in MiXCR, with one record for every CDR3 protein. The sample has some 300,000 distinct CDR3 sequences, under 25% seen once; the top ten hold roughly a fifth. Germline V gene lookup returns CDR1 SGHTA and CDR2 FQGNSA. The CDR3 has 13 amino acids. With 1 base removed from V and 8 bases from J, the gap between germline ends came to 11 bases. This clonotype was counted between two and nine times. Its antigen is not known. Sequenced: PBMCs or a T cell subset sorted from them (not recorded which). The V and J genes are TRBV7-2 and TRBJ1-2; a weak D match, TRBD1 (5 bases). This clonotype originated in a man aged 18 to 29 who had mild COVID-19 (a few samples of this study predate the infection). Cell type and time point are not known. The CDR3, as DNA: TGTGCCAGCAGCTTAGTCTCGGGGACGGGCTACACCTTC. It is translated as CASSLVSGTGYTF.